This TCR beta chain was captured in a study of cytomegalovirus exposure and HLA in healthy donors. V lost 3 bases to trimming and J lost 2 bases; unmatched junction nucleotides: 1. This CDR3 has 14 amino acids. Germline CDR1 reads MNHEY; CDR2 reads SMNVEV (reference sequence). A multiplex PCR was run with 60 Vbeta primers and 13 Jbeta primers. Measured with immunoSEQ multiplex PCR; TCRdb has only the in-frame clones, and not every one. The repertoire includes 130,000 or so clones, 8% to 9.5% of them detected once, and less than 7% sits in the top ten. Sequences were obtained from PBMCs. The receptor was isolated from a man aged 35 to 55 in good health and CMV-seronegative. The chain is built from TRBV27 and TRBJ1-5; 7 nucleotides agree with TRBD1. The CDR3 bases are TGTGCCAGCAGTTTGGGGACAGGCAATCAGCCCCAGCATTTT. Translating gives CASSLGTGNQPQHF.